This entry lists 14 T cell receptor beta chains sequenced from one sample in a study of vaccination and CD4 T cells after COVID-19. The Oncomine TCR Beta short-read assay was what sequenced the DNA obtained from cultured CD4+ T cells. TCRdb re-called the PCR reads with MiXCR, one entry per CDR3 protein. The sample includes several thousand distinct CDR3 sequences, around 42% of them seen just once. Antigen specificity for these receptors is unknown. Treatment described: approximately nine-day PBMC culture with coronavirus spike peptide pools or control peptides (ViraFEST assay). Ahead of the COVID-19 pandemic (2011-2018), the CD4+ T cells of the unexposed donor were collected. The sample was CD4+ T cells from blood, cultured in vitro. The receptors were sampled from a human donor in good health.

This sequence joins TRBV30 and TRBJ1-5; maybe TRBD1 (5 bases). The CDR3 has 17 residues. Trimming removed 1 base from V and 5 bases from J, with 21 bases in between. The germline gives CDR1 GTSNPN, CDR2 SVGIG (reference sequence). The CDR3 nucleotides read TGTGCCTGGAGTGCAAATAGATTCCGGGACGGAGATCAGCCCCAGCATTTT. It specifies CAWSANRFRDGDQPQHF.

The V call is TRBV6-1, the J call TRBJ2-5; the match to TRBD2 covers 9 bases. The CDR3 runs 13 residues. Unmatched junction bases numbered 4, after V lost 7 bases and J lost 4 bases. Germline-derived CDR1 and CDR2 are MNHNS and SASEGT. The CDR3 spells CASKFSGGETQYF. The DNA for the CDR3 is TGTGCCAGCAAATTTAGCGGGGGAGAGACCCAGTACTTC.

The chain recombines TRBV10-3 with TRBJ2-3, with D unresolved. V lost 6 bases and J 3 bases, leaving 16 bases between the germline ends. Germline CDR1 and CDR2: ENHRY and SYGVKD. CDR3 length equals 15 residues. CDR3: CAIRPGGILTDTQYF. In nucleotides, the CDR3 is TGTGCCATCAGGCCAGGTGGCATCTTGACAGATACGCAGTATTTT.

The chain employs TRBV10-3 and TRBJ1-5; D is ambiguous. The CDR3 runs 12 residues. Germline values: CDR1 ENHRY, CDR2 SYGVKD. V shed 10 bases and J shed 3 bases, with 10 bases lying between them. The CDR3 sequence: CATGVDNQPQHF. In DNA, the CDR3 is TGTGCCACCGGGGTAGACAATCAGCCCCAGCATTTT.

The chain uses TRBV7-3 and TRBJ2-1; D remains unclear. Trimming took off 0 bases at V and 0 bases at J, with 12 bases between the two ends. The V gene's germline CDR1 is SGHTA and CDR2 FQGTGA. There are 17 residues in the CDR3. The CDR3: CASSLTPPGGSYNEQFF. The CDR3 nucleotides read TGTGCCAGCAGCTTAACTCCCCCGGGTGGCTCCTACAATGAGCAGTTCTTC. Based on the CDR3 plus reference TRBV7-3 and TRBJ2-1, the full variable domain is GAGVSQTPSNKVTEKGKYVELRCDPISGHTALYWYRQSLGQGPEFLIYFQGTGAADDSGLPNDRFFAVRPEGSVSTLKIQRTERGDSAVYLCASSLTPPGGSYNEQFFGPGTRLTVL.

About this clonotype: This likely comes from a read error, as the CDR3 has no conserved phenylalanine or tryptophan at its end. This chain joins TRBV6-1 and TRBJ2-7; the D call may be TRBD1 or TRBD2 (6 bases each). Germline assignment: CDR1 MNHNS and CDR2 SASEGT. V gave up 6 bases and J gave up 2 bases, with 14 bases separating them. CDR3 length: 14 amino acids. Here the CDR3 DNA reads TGTGCCAGCAGACGACAAGGGGGGACCTACGAGCAGTACCTC. As protein: CASRRQGGTYEQYL.

V is TRBV7-9 and J is TRBJ1-1; D not resolved. CDR3 size: 13 residues. V was clipped by 2 bases and J by 11 bases, with 15 bases between them. Germline assignment: CDR1 SEHNR and CDR2 FQNEAQ (reference sequence). In DNA, the CDR3 is TGTGCCAGCAGCTTAAGGGATCGAGTACCCGCTTTCTTT. This encodes CASSLRDRVPAFF.

V gene TRBV7-9 combines with J gene TRBJ2-7; D is undetermined. Trimming stripped 3 bases from V and 9 bases from J, with 15 bases between. CDR1 is SEHNR and CDR2 is FQNEAQ in the germline V gene (reference sequence). This CDR3 spans 13 amino acids. Here the CDR3 reads CASSFPPWPPQYF. The CDR3 region has the DNA TGTGCCAGCAGCTTTCCCCCTTGGCCCCCGCAGTACTTC.

This clonotype was recorded a few times. This rearrangement joins TRBV2 to TRBJ1-1, with D tentatively TRBD1 (5 bases). Trimming took off 6 bases at V and 5 bases at J, with 22 bases between the two ends. Per the germline V gene, CDR1 is SNHLY and CDR2 is FYNNEI. The CDR3 has 16 amino acids. The chain's CDR3 is CASREHHGGVGTEAFF. CDR3 in DNA: TGTGCCAGCAGAGAGCATCATGGGGGGGTTGGGACTGAAGCTTTCTTT.

A few counts support this clonotype. This chain connects TRBV7-9 to TRBJ1-2; TRBD1 is a possible D gene (5 bases). The germline gives CDR1 SEHNR, CDR2 FQNEAQ (reference sequence). The V end was cut by 5 bases, the J end by 1 base, with 17 bases between. The CDR3 totals 16 residues. CDR3 region: CASSPERGSLNYGYTF. CDR3 sequence (DNA): TGTGCCAGCAGCCCAGAAAGGGGATCCCTTAACTATGGCTACACCTTC.

This clonotype has more than one count but fewer than ten. The rearrangement links TRBV20-1 to TRBJ2-7, with 8 bases aligning to TRBD1. The CDR3 has 14 residues. V shed 3 bases, J shed 0 bases, and the junction held 4 bases outside the gene matches. Looked up from germline, CDR1 is DFQATT and CDR2 is SNEGSKA (reference sequence). CDR3 region: CSASQGASSYEQYF. CDR3 coding DNA: TGCAGTGCTAGTCAGGGGGCAAGCTCCTACGAGCAGTACTTC.

This rearrangement joins TRBV9 to TRBJ1-5; D gene unclear. The ends were cut back, 4 bases at V and 4 bases at J, with 9 bases in the middle. Per the germline V gene, CDR1 is SGDLS and CDR2 is YYNGEE. This CDR3 has 13 amino acids. CDR3 in amino acids: CASSPDINQPQHF. In nucleotides, the CDR3 is TGTGCCAGCAGCCCTGACATAAATCAGCCCCAGCATTTT.

This clonotype was found a few times. The chain recombines TRBV29-1 with TRBJ1-2; a possible D gene is TRBD1 (5 bases). This CDR3 spans 11 amino acids. The V gene's germline CDR1 is SQVTM and CDR2 ANQGSEA. Trimming left V 6 bases short and J 8 bases short, with 13 bases between. CDR3 in amino acids: CSVGDGGGYTF. For the CDR3, the DNA is TGCAGCGTAGGAGACGGGGGAGGCTACACCTTC.

CDR3 coding DNA: TGTGCCACCAGTGATCCCCGGACTAGTCGGGATGAGCAGTTCTTC. Amino acid sequence: CATSDPRTSRDEQFF. The gene calls are TRBV24-1 and TRBJ2-1; 7 nucleotides align to TRBD2. The CDR3 sequence is 15 residues long. V trimming: 3 bases; J trimming: 8 bases; junction bases outside the gene matches: 9. Germline CDR1 and CDR2: KGHDR and SFDVKD.